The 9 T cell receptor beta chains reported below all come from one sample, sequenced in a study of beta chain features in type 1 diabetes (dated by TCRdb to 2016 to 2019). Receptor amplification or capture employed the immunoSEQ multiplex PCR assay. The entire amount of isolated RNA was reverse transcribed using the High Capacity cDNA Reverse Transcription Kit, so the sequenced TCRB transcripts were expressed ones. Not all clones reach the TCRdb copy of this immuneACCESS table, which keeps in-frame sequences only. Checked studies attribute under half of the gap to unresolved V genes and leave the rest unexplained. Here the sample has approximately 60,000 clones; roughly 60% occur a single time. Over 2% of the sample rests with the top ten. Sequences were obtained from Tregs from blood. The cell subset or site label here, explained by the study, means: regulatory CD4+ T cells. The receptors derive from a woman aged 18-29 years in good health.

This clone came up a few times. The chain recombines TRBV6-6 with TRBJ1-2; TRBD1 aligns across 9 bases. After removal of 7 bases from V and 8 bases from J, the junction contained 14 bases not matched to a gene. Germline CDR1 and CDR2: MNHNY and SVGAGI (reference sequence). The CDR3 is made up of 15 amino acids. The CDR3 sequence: CASNSFGQGTKGYTF. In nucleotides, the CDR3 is TGTGCCAGCAATTCGTTCGGACAGGGGACGAAAGGCTACACCTTC.

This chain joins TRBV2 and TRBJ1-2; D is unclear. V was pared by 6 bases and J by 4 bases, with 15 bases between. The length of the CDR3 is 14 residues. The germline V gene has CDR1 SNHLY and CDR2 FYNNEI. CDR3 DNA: TGTGCCAGCAGGCGCCTAACCGGCGGCTATGGCTACACCTTC. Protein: CASRRLTGGYGYTF. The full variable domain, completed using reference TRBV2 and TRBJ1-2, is EPEVTQTPSHQVTQMGQEVILRCVPISNHLYFYWYRQILGQKVEFLVSFYNNEISEKSEIFDDQFSVERPDGSNFTLKIRSTKLEDSAMYFCASRRLTGGYGYTFGSGTRLTVV.

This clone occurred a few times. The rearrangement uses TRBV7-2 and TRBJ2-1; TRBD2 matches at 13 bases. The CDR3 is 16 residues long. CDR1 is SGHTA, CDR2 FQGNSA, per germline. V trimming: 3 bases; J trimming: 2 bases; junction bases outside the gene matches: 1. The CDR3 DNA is TGTGCCAGCAGCTTCGGACTAGCGGGGGCCTACAATGAGCAGTTCTTC. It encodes CASSFGLAGAYNEQFF. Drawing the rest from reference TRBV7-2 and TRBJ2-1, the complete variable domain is GAGVSQSPSNKVTEKGKDVELRCDPISGHTALYWYRQSLGQGLEFLIYFQGNSAPDKSGLPSDRFSAERTGGSVSTLTIQRTQQEDSAVYLCASSFGLAGAYNEQFFGPGTRLTVL.

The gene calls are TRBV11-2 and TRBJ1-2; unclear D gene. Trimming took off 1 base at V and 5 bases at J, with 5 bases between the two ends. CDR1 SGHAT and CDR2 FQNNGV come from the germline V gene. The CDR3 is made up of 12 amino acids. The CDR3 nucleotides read TGTGCCAGCAGCTTAGCCACTTATGGCTACACCTTC. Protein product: CASSLATYGYTF.

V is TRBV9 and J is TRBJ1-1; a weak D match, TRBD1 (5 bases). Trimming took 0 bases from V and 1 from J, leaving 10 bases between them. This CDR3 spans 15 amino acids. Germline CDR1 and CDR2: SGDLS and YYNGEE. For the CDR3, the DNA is TGTGCCAGCAGCGTAGAGGGACTATCGAACACTGAAGCTTTCTTT. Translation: CASSVEGLSNTEAFF.

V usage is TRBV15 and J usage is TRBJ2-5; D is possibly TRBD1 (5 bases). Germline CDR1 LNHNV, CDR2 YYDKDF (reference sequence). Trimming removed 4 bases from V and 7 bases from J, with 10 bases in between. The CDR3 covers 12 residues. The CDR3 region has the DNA TGTGCCACCAGCAAGCAGGGTGGGACCCAGTACTTC. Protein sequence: CATSKQGGTQYF.

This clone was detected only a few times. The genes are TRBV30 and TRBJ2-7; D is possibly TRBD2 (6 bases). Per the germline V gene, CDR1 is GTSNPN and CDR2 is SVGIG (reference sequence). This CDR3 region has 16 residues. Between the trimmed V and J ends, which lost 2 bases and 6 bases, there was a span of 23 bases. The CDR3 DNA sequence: TGTGCCTGGAGTCCTCCGGGCGGGACTCTCCTTAGCGAGCAGTACTTC. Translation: CAWSPPGGTLLSEQYF.

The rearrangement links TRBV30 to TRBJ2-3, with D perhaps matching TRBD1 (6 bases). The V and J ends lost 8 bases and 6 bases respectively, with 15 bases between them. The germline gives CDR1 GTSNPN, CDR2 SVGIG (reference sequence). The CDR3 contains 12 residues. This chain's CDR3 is CARNGGGDTQYF. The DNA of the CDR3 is TGTGCCCGTAATGGGGGCGGTGATACGCAGTATTTT. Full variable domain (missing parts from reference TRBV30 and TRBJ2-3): SQTIHQWPATLVQPVGSPLSLECTVEGTSNPNLYWYRQAAGRGLQLLFYSVGIGQISSEVPQNLSASRPQDRQFILSSKKLLLSDSGFYLCARNGGGDTQYFGPGTRLTVL.

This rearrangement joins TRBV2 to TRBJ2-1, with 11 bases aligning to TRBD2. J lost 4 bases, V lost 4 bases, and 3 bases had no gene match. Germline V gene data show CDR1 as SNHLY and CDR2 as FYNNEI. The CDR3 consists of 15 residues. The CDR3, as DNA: TGTGCCAGCAGTGTGAGGACTAGCGGGTACAATGAGCAGTTCTTC. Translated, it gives CASSVRTSGYNEQFF. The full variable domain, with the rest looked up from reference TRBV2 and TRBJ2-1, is EPEVTQTPSHQVTQMGQEVILRCVPISNHLYFYWYRQILGQKVEFLVSFYNNEISEKSEIFDDQFSVERPDGSNFTLKIRSTKLEDSAMYFCASSVRTSGYNEQFFGPGTRLTVL.